These 2 T cell receptor beta chains came from one sample sequenced in a study of naive and memory T cell subsets. The beta constant-region primer was an equimolar mix of two oligonucleotides covering TRBC1 and TRBC2. Four rounds of PCR amplified the ligated cDNA using nested alpha and beta constant-region primers plus SP2. In TCRdb, the UMI-ligation and nested PCR reads were re-called with MiXCR into one record per CDR3 protein. The table records some 110,000 distinct CDR3 sequences, 35% to 40% of them present only once. The sample taken for sequencing was central memory CD4+ T cells from blood. Receptors originate from a human donor in good health.

As for this clonotype: Likely a read error: the CDR3 ends without its conserved phenylalanine or tryptophan. The DNA is omitted, as the CDR3 cannot be located on it reliably, and the CDR3 follows TCRdb's listing. This chain uses TRBV21-1 with TRBJ2-4. TRBV21-1 corresponds to a pseudogene. The CDR3 is 10 residues long, ends included. The CDR3: CASSKECEIV.

V is TRBV12-3 or TRBV12-4 and J is TRBJ2-2; weak D call: TRBD2 (5 bases). Trimming removed 6 bases at V and 6 bases at J, with 11 bases between. CDR3 length equals 13 residues. The CDR3 loop is CASRPTGSGELFF. CDR3 bases: TGTGCCAGCAGGCCGACGGGGTCCGGGGAGCTGTTTTTT.